This entry features one T cell receptor beta chain sequence. Its antigen is unknown. No per-base quality is available; no much larger clone lies one base away. The data originate from a study of cytomegalovirus exposure and HLA in healthy donors (TCRdb year 2017). For the study in its entirety: An earlier analysis of approximately 640 of the donors reported 250 to 300 Gb of sequence data and some 120 million unique TCR beta sequences from 150 million to 200 million T cells. Roughly 300 gigabases of sequencing data and around 85 million unique TCR sequences made up an early release that covered some 640 HLA-typed donors. Of the roughly 400 genotyped donors, roughly 80% were placed in the genetic ancestry cluster associated with self-reported Caucasian donors. The study was designed to test whether signatures of past pathogen exposure could be identified by cataloging public T cell receptors. The T cell repertoires of 700 or so subjects were profiled by immunosequencing and related to cytomegalovirus serostatus. In addition to the first cohort of around 670 subjects, a separate validation cohort of 120 different subjects was used. To predict cytomegalovirus infection status, the study brought together high-throughput TCR immunosequencing, statistical association of individual TCRs with disease status, and machine learning. To study patterns of TCR occurrence, a later analysis re-analyzed previously published TCR beta repertoires from 666 donors and added high-resolution HLA genotyping. Rather than using new phenotypic data, the later analysis identified candidate immune exposures from TCR beta sequences and from how often those sequences occurred across donors. An earlier analysis of about 620 of the donors applied high-throughput TCR beta sequencing to assess whether each TCR beta V gene segment acted as functional or pseudogenic. Alongside the repertoire data, information on donor age, sex, ethnicity and CMV serostatus was compiled. A later genetic analysis used genome-wide SNP genotypes for about 65% of the 666 donors, treating that subset as a discovery cohort. All discovery cohort repertoires had been generated on a single sequencing platform. HLA typing covered class I and class II loci at four-digit resolution. The number of typed donors differed by locus: about 629-630 for A, B, C, DRB1 and DQB1; 500 to 550 for DQA1; 600 to 610 for DPA1; and some 470 for DPB1. Because of strong linkage in the cohort, five DR-DQ haplotypes were treated as single units for association and clustering. Across some 400 genotyped donors of the cohort, an average of approximately 200,000 unique TCR beta nucleotide sequences per donor were sequenced, and roughly a sixth of those sequences were non-productive. Here is what the overall study found, with its caveats: A later analysis reported that several top co-occurrence clusters appeared linked to parvovirus B19, influenza, CMV and Epstein-Barr virus. For the cohort, immune exposure information was limited to CMV serostatus. In the study, around 150 TCR beta chains were listed as associated with cytomegalovirus. Linkage disequilibrium might explain the correlated functional status among segregating V segments, but an unknown experimental factor could not be ruled out. The cohort was sequenced for TCR beta chains only, and without alpha or paired-chain data the features that could be detected were limited. An association between a missense DCLRE1C variant and V-gene and J-gene trimming of TCR beta chains was found in a later genetic analysis and replicated in an independent cohort. In a later analysis, the rate of TCR association differed among HLA loci, with DRB1 alleles having the most associated TCRs and HLA-C alleles having the fewest. Most TCR sequences were seen in very few donors, while some public TCRs were found in many individuals. Sequencing depth was assumed to be roughly uniform across donors in the presence/absence analyses, though that assumption may not hold. Compared with equally common non-associated chains, HLA-associated TCR beta chains in a later analysis were more clonally expanded and had lower generation probabilities. According to a later genetic analysis, donors in an Asian-associated ancestry cluster had fewer N-insertions in productive TCRs than the roughly 660-donor mean. It was suggested by the authors that the approach could potentially be generalized to other disease states and immunological phenotypes. A later analysis associated 16,951 TCR beta sequences with specific HLA alleles at a false discovery rate of 0.05. In an earlier analysis of about 600 of the donors, most TCR beta V segments appeared in productive rearrangements about 90% or about 30% of the time, broadly matching IMGT annotations. Some IMGT-functional V segments, including TRBV6-2 and TRBV6-3, could not be distinguished by the 87-base-pair reads and were therefore excluded. A further reported finding was that TCR beta sequences accurately predicted the HLA-A and HLA-B alleles for most subjects in the first cohort. In a later analysis, most CMV-associated TCR beta chains were found to appear HLA-restricted, with HLA associations seemingly driven largely by CMV exposure. A few of the identified cytomegalovirus-associated TCR beta chains were confirmed in vitro to be specific for cytomegalovirus antigens. Because some donors lacked HLA typing at each locus, the association tests relied only on the typed subset. When HLA alleles, especially DR and DQ, strongly co-occurred, TCR associations were difficult to assign to individual alleles. A group of highly shared sequence variants was considered likely to be a technical artifact of the sequencing pipeline. Cytomegalovirus status was reported to be diagnosed by the classifier with high specificity and sensitivity in both the original and validation cohorts. Because counts were too low, 15 to 20 rarely observed V segments, including chromosome 9 orphons, were left out of the earlier analysis of 587 of the donors.

From cysteine to phenylalanine, the CDR3 is 14 amino acids long. The kept DNA is CDR3 alone, 42 bases in frame from the first base. CDR1 and CDR2 are read off the germline V gene as SGDLS and YYNGEE. V and J are truncated by 4 bases and 3 bases respectively, leaving an intervening sequence of 13 bases. Library preparation used the immunoSEQ multiplex PCR assay. A mixture of 60 forward primers for TCR Vbeta segments and 13 reverse primers for TCR Jbeta segments was used in the multiplex PCR. The CDR3 region of rearranged TCR beta genes was amplified from genomic DNA by a multiplex PCR assay. The amplified TCR beta libraries were sequenced on the Illumina HiSeq System as 87-base-pair reads. The authors' pipeline ran thus. Across the 670 or so repertoires, a later analysis counted some 80 million unique TCR beta chains, 9.5 million to 13 million of which were shared by at least two donors. To remove PCR and sequencing errors, raw reads were error-corrected and collapsed into unique sequences using a nearest-neighbor algorithm that merged closely related sequences. Alignment of CDR3 sequences to IMGT reference sequences was used to assign V, D and J gene segments. For a sequence to be retained, a match of at least six nucleotides was required to both a V gene segment and a J gene segment. A rearrangement was called productive if the CDR3 had no stop codons and remained in frame with V and J, and every other rearrangement was called non-productive. Following IMGT convention, CDR3 was defined as the stretch from the second conserved V-encoded cysteine to the conserved J-encoded phenylalanine. The earlier analysis of 550 to 650 of the donors excluded any sequence lacking an unambiguous match to a single V gene segment. An earlier analysis of a few hundred of the donors classified V segments as functional when productive rearrangements were above 56.7% and as segregating when the standard deviation between donors was above 5%. A statistical classification framework was built to diagnose cytomegalovirus status from the catalog of TCR beta chain sequences. In a later analysis, TCR nucleotide sequences were compared against IMGT/GENE-DB human TR gene sequences so that V and J genes could be assigned. A later analysis assigned CDR3 sequences and most-parsimonious VDJ recombination scenarios with the TCRdist pipeline. In a later analysis, each TCR beta chain was defined by its CDR3 amino acid sequence together with its V-gene family, and reads lacking a unique V-gene family were excluded. As a way to deal with suspected cross-contamination and a sequencing artifact, a later analysis dropped more than 500 nucleotide sequences that were highly shared and had low generation probability. In a later analysis, a clonal expansion index was calculated for each public chain from normalized within-repertoire ranks of inferred template counts. A later analysis computed generation probabilities with a VDJ recombination model fitted to out-of-frame rearrangements, and checked the results against IGoR. In a later analysis, hypergeometric tests were used to score TCR-TCR, TCR-HLA and TCR-CMV co-occurrence, with a repertoire-size bias correction applied to TCR pairs. False discovery rates were estimated in a later analysis by permuting HLA or CMV assignments 20 times. In a later analysis, co-occurring TCRs were grouped with DBSCAN, and TCRdist sequence similarity was added when clustering was performed within HLA-allele-positive subsets. Repertoires with fewer than 30,000 or more than 120,000 public chains, plus five repertoires with anomalous nucleotide sharing, were excluded from co-occurrence clustering. The table was pulled from immuneACCESS by TCRdb, which kept in-frame rearrangements only. Such tables lose some clones; where checked, under half of the loss comes from unresolved V genes, and the rest has no known cause. The V and J calls and clone size were taken over from that table, and D and trimming were inferred from the DNA. This sample holds 90,000 to 140,000 clones; 65% to 85% were observed only once. The ten largest clones capture roughly 5.7% of the sample.

The cohort consisted of 600 or so healthy bone marrow donors. Cohort members were all nominally healthy when sampled, although unrecorded immune exposures were likely present. The donor tested CMV seronegative and was one of the 352 seronegative cohort members. Every donor gave a peripheral blood sample, and the peripheral blood mononuclear cells from that sample were used for TCR beta sequencing. Genomic DNA was extracted from the blood cell samples with the Qiagen DNeasy Blood Extraction Kit. Sequencing was carried out using PBMCs. The rearrangement combines TRBV9 with TRBJ1-2, with the D gene uncertain. The TCR sequence derives from a male donor in good health and CMV-seronegative. The CDR3 protein is CASSPSVRDYGYTF. Read as DNA, the sequence is TGTGCCAGCAGCCCATCCGTGAGAGACTATGGCTACACCTTC.